The 30 T cell receptor beta chains below come from one sample, sequenced in a study of T cell changes during pregnancy in multiple sclerosis. Profiling relied on immunoSEQ multiplex PCR, and the TCRdb table lists in-frame clones only, not all of them. Of approximately 100,000 clones detected, 85% to 95% appear once; the ten largest clones hold approximately 2.2%. Source: peripheral blood, taken in the third trimester of pregnancy. These receptors came from a female donor with multiple sclerosis, enrolled in a pregnancy study.

The J gene is TRBJ1-2, the V gene TRBV4-3; tentative D call: TRBD1 (6 bases). There are 15 residues in the CDR3. The germline V gene has CDR1 LGHNA and CDR2 YSLEER. V shed 1 base and J shed 6 bases, with 15 bases lying between them. The CDR3 nucleotides are TGCGCCAGCAGCCAAGGCATGGGGGGGCAGGATGGCTACACCTTC. Residues: CASSQGMGGQDGYTF.

The rearrangement uses TRBV9 and TRBJ1-3; D is perhaps TRBD1 (5 bases). The CDR3 sequence is 16 residues long. Germline assignment: CDR1 SGDLS and CDR2 YYNGEE. V dropped 0 bases and J dropped 4 bases, with 14 bases sitting between them. The CDR3, as DNA: TGTGCCAGCAGCGTAGGAATGGGGCTCGCCGGAAACACCATATATTTT. Protein: CASSVGMGLAGNTIYF. The whole variable domain, filled in from reference TRBV9 and TRBJ1-3, reads DSGVTQTPKHLITATGQRVTLRCSPRSGDLSVYWYQQSLDQGLQFLIQYYNGEERAKGNILERFSAQQFPDLHSELNLSSLELGDSALYFCASSVGMGLAGNTIYFGEGSWLTVV.

The CDR3 DNA reads as TGTGCCACCGCGCGGGCCCGACCTATGAACACTGAAGCTTTCTTT. Translated, it gives CATARARPMNTEAFF. The gene calls are TRBV6-1 and TRBJ1-1; D remains ambiguous. V was trimmed by 10 bases and J by 0 bases, leaving 18 bases between them. The CDR3 is 15 residues long. CDR1 and CDR2 (germline): MNHNS, SASEGT.

The chain is built from TRBV28 and TRBJ2-7; a weak D match, TRBD2 (6 bases). CDR1 is MDHEN, CDR2 SYDVKM, per germline. The V gene lost 8 bases and the J gene lost 5 bases, with 16 bases spanning the gap. The CDR3 runs 13 residues. Written as DNA, the CDR3 is TGTGCCAGCGGGCTGACTAGTCGGGACGAGCAGTACTTC. This sequence encodes CASGLTSRDEQYF.

This rearrangement joins TRBV18 to TRBJ2-2; 12 nucleotides match TRBD1. Germline CDR1 is KGHSH and CDR2 is LQKENI. V lost 4 bases and J lost 5; bases outside the gene matches: 5. The CDR3 length is 16 residues. CDR3 loop: CASSLGTGGTTGELFF. The CDR3 bases are TGTGCCAGCTCACTAGGGACAGGGGGCACGACCGGGGAGCTGTTTTTT.

The chain joins TRBV7-8 to TRBJ2-7; 9 bases fit TRBD2. The CDR3 extends over 16 amino acids. Trimming cost V 4 bases and J 3 bases; bases outside gene matches: 10. Germline V gene data show CDR1 as SGHVS and CDR2 as FQNEAQ. The CDR3 DNA is TGTGCCAGCAGCTCGGGGCCGCTAGCGGGGAACTACGAGCAGTACTTC. Its protein product is CASSSGPLAGNYEQYF.

The chain links TRBV4-3 to TRBJ2-6; D is possibly TRBD1 (6 bases). Germline V gene lookup returns CDR1 LGHNA and CDR2 YSLEER. Trimming left V 0 bases short and J 4 bases short, with 16 bases between. The CDR3 is 18 residues long. The CDR3 reads CASSQDPIQGIGANVLTF. The CDR3 DNA reads as TGCGCCAGCAGCCAAGATCCCATACAGGGTATAGGGGCCAACGTCCTGACTTTC.

This clone has only one observation. This sequence joins TRBV27 and TRBJ2-3; 9 bases align to TRBD1. This CDR3 has 15 residues. J gave up 6 bases and V 5 bases, and 9 bases lay outside the gene matches. The germline CDR1 and CDR2 sequences are MNHEY and SMNVEV (reference sequence). CDR3 DNA: TGTGCCAGCAGTCTAGGACAGGGGTCATTGGATACGCAGTATTTT. Protein sequence: CASSLGQGSLDTQYF.

This chain joins TRBV5-6 and TRBJ2-3, with 10 positions matching TRBD2. J gave up 1 base and V 2 bases, and 13 bases lay outside the gene matches. The germline CDR1 and CDR2 sequences are SGHDT and YYEEEE. The CDR3 is made up of 19 amino acids. The CDR3 region has the DNA TGTGCCAGCAGCTTAGCAAGCGGGAGGGCCTTTGTTGGCACAGATACGCAGTATTTT. Translated: CASSLASGRAFVGTDTQYF.

This chain uses TRBV6-5 with TRBJ1-1, with no clear D. The germline CDR1 and CDR2 sequences are MNHEY and SVGAGI. The CDR3 spans 13 residues. V was clipped by 5 bases and J by 0 bases, with 7 bases between them. The CDR3 spells CASSETMNTEAFF. The CDR3 bases are TGTGCCAGCAGTGAGACTATGAACACTGAAGCTTTCTTT.

This chain connects TRBV23-1 to TRBJ1-2, with no clear D. TRBV23-1 carries the ORF label, with uncertain function. This CDR3 has 12 amino acids. The germline V and J ends were trimmed by 4 bases and 5 bases, with 8 bases remaining between them. The CDR3 DNA reads as TGCGCCAGCAGTCTGGCAGATTATGGCTACACCTTC. It translates to CASSLADYGYTF.

This chain uses TRBV5-6 with TRBJ1-1; D not resolved. The germline CDR1 and CDR2 sequences are SGHDT and YYEEEE. Trimming took 0 bases from V and 0 from J, leaving 9 bases between them. This CDR3 comprises 15 residues. The CDR3 coding sequence is TGTGCCAGCAGCTTGGGGGCAGCCCTGAACACTGAAGCTTTCTTT. Amino acid sequence: CASSLGAALNTEAFF.

The chain couples TRBV5-6 to TRBJ1-5; 9 bases map to TRBD1. Germline assignment: CDR1 SGHDT and CDR2 YYEEEE. This CDR3 is built from 14 residues. After removal of 3 bases from V and 3 bases from J, the junction contained 1 base not matched to a gene. The CDR3 DNA sequence: TGTGCCAGCAGCTGGACAGGGGACAATCAGCCCCAGCATTTT. Its translation is CASSWTGDNQPQHF.

The chain joins TRBV11-3 to TRBJ2-1; D ambiguous. The CDR3 loop spans 13 amino acids. Trimming stripped 2 bases from V and 8 bases from J, with 10 bases between. Per the germline V gene, CDR1 is SGHNT and CDR2 is YENEEA. CDR3 protein: CASSLFKAYEQFF. The CDR3 nucleotides read TGTGCCAGCAGCTTATTTAAAGCTTATGAGCAGTTCTTC.

The chain uses TRBV19 and TRBJ1-3; D call uncertain. The germline V and J ends were trimmed by 3 bases and 0 bases, with 6 bases remaining between them. Looked up from germline, CDR1 is LNHDA and CDR2 is SQIVND (reference sequence). This CDR3 is 14 amino acids long. The CDR3 DNA reads as TGTGCCAGTAGTATTGAGAGCTCTGGAAACACCATATATTTT. Protein product: CASSIESSGNTIYF.

This clone has a single count. This chain uses TRBV10-3 with TRBJ2-1; weak D call: TRBD1 (6 bases). The CDR3 sequence is 14 residues long. The V end was cut by 0 bases, the J end by 4 bases, with 7 bases between. Germline-derived CDR1 and CDR2 are ENHRY and SYGVKD. The CDR3 spells CAISESTGYNEQFF. The CDR3 coding sequence is TGTGCCATCAGTGAGTCGACAGGTTACAATGAGCAGTTCTTC.

Here the CDR3 reads CASSDVAGVGETQYF. The CDR3 nucleotides read TGTGCCAGCAGTGATGTGGCGGGAGTGGGAGAGACCCAGTACTTC. V usage is TRBV6-1 and J usage is TRBJ2-5; 7 bases are shared with TRBD2. Germline CDR1 reads MNHNS; CDR2 reads SASEGT. With V trimmed by 3 bases and J by 4 bases, 8 bases remained unmatched. The CDR3 is made up of 15 amino acids.

The rearrangement joins TRBV5-6 to TRBJ2-6, with 7 bases matching TRBD1. CDR1 is SGHDT, CDR2 YYEEEE, per germline. The CDR3 is made up of 16 amino acids. The V and J ends lost 0 bases and 4 bases, in that order; junction bases with no gene match: 4. CDR3 sequence reads: CASSLGGGAGANVLTF. Written as DNA, the CDR3 is TGTGCCAGCAGCTTGGGAGGGGGCGCCGGGGCCAACGTCCTGACTTTC.

This chain links TRBV5-4 with TRBJ2-2; 13 bases agree with TRBD2. J was trimmed by 5 bases and V by 0 bases; bases with no gene match: 7. The germline CDR1 and CDR2 sequences are SGHNT and YYREEE (reference sequence). This CDR3 has 18 amino acids. The CDR3 region has the DNA TGTGCCAGCAGCTTGGGACTAGCGGGAGGCCTCGGAACCGGGGAGCTGTTTTTT. Translating it yields CASSLGLAGGLGTGELFF.

The V gene is TRBV10-3, the J gene TRBJ2-7, with D tentatively TRBD2 (6 bases). This CDR3 is built from 14 residues. Germline V gives CDR1 ENHRY, CDR2 SYGVKD. V was cut by 8 bases and J by 3 bases, with 17 bases left in between. The CDR3 DNA is TGTGCCATCGGCGACACCCTGCGGGGCTACGAGCAGTACTTC. Residues: CAIGDTLRGYEQYF.

This chain connects TRBV2 to TRBJ2-1, with 10 bases that match TRBD2. The CDR3 has 15 residues. Germline V gene lookup returns CDR1 SNHLY and CDR2 FYNNEI. The V and J ends lost 6 bases and 6 bases, in that order; junction bases with no gene match: 8. CDR3 residues: CASRALAGASNEQFF. The CDR3 bases are TGTGCCAGCAGGGCCCTAGCGGGAGCTTCCAATGAGCAGTTCTTC.

The chain employs TRBV5-4 and TRBJ2-7; 8 positions match TRBD2. The CDR3 loop spans 14 amino acids. Per germline, CDR1 SGHNT and CDR2 YYREEE (reference sequence). V lost 2 bases and J lost 4; bases outside the gene matches: 5. CDR3 in amino acids: CASSLAGARYEQYF. In DNA, the CDR3 is TGTGCCAGCAGCTTAGCGGGGGCCAGGTACGAGCAGTACTTC.

The chain has TRBV1 and TRBJ2-6; the table calls TRBD1, which could not be checked here. TRBV1 is a listed pseudogene. This CDR3 has 14 amino acids. The CDR3 DNA follows: TGCACCGGGCAGGGGACCTCTGGGGCCAACGTCCTGACTTTC. It is translated as CTGQGTSGANVLTF.

The V gene is TRBV2, the J gene TRBJ2-3; the match to TRBD2 covers 14 bases. This CDR3 comprises 15 residues. V gave up 6 bases and J gave up 5 bases; unmatched junction bases: 4. The germline CDR1 and CDR2 sequences are SNHLY and FYNNEI. For the CDR3, the DNA is TGTGCCAGCAGGGGGACTAGCGGGAGAATAGATACGCAGTATTTT. This encodes CASRGTSGRIDTQYF.

This chain uses TRBV7-8 with TRBJ1-1; 8 nucleotides align to TRBD1. CDR1 and CDR2 (germline): SGHVS, FQNEAQ. The V segment lost 6 bases and the J segment 4 bases; nucleotides outside the gene matches: 4. The CDR3 consists of 13 residues. The CDR3, as DNA: TGTGCCAGCAGAACAGGGGGAGGCACTGAAGCTTTCTTT. Encoded protein: CASRTGGGTEAFF.

This CDR3 reads CASNVFRDRGEAFF. As DNA, the CDR3 is TGTGCCAGCAATGTCTTCCGGGACAGGGGGGAAGCTTTCTTT. The chain recombines TRBV6-1 with TRBJ1-1, with 11 bases identical to TRBD1. V dropped 7 bases and J dropped 8; count of bases not matched to a gene: 9. The CDR3 contains 14 residues. In germline, CDR1 is MNHNS, CDR2 SASEGT.

V gene TRBV7-6 combines with J gene TRBJ2-7; 8 bases map to TRBD2. There are 15 residues in the CDR3. Per germline, CDR1 SGHVS and CDR2 FNYEAQ. The V and J ends lost 5 bases and 4 bases, in that order; junction bases with no gene match: 10. CDR3 in DNA: TGTGCCAGCAGCCCAAGTAGCGGGGTCTCATACGAGCAGTACTTC. Translated: CASSPSSGVSYEQYF.

The chain uses TRBV5-6 and TRBJ2-5, with D perhaps matching TRBD1 (6 bases). V was cut by 2 bases and J by 4 bases, with 12 bases left in between. There are 14 residues in the CDR3. CDR1 and CDR2 from the germline V gene are SGHDT and YYEEEE. The CDR3 reads CASSFPGEGETQYF. CDR3 nucleotides: TGTGCCAGCAGCTTCCCAGGGGAAGGAGAGACCCAGTACTTC.

The count of this clone is one. The chain links TRBV30 to TRBJ1-2; 7 nucleotides agree with TRBD1. V shed 4 bases, J shed 10 bases, and the junction held 27 bases outside the gene matches. The CDR3 is 18 amino acids. Germline CDR1 reads GTSNPN; CDR2 reads SVGIG (reference sequence). The CDR3 nucleotides are TGTGCCTGGACCGCCTCCATACGAGAAGGCCGACAGGGTAGGGACTACACCTTC. Residues: CAWTASIREGRQGRDYTF.

This clone has only one observation. This sequence joins TRBV2 and TRBJ2-2, with D perhaps TRBD1 (6 bases). The V end was cut by 6 bases, the J end by 0 bases, with 11 bases between. The CDR3 sequence is 15 residues long. CDR1 SNHLY and CDR2 FYNNEI come from the germline V gene. Written as DNA, the CDR3 is TGTGCCAGCAGCCCCAAGGGGGCGAACACCGGGGAGCTGTTTTTT. Translation: CASSPKGANTGELFF.